This TCR beta chain was captured in a study of human CD8 memory T cell subsets. It was UMI-labeled 5' RACE by which the TCR beta libraries were made. TCRdb reprocessed the 5' RACE reads and stores each CDR3 protein as one record, lacking DNA. There are under 6,000 distinct CDR3 sequences in the sample, with less than 50% held by the top ten. Germline-derived CDR1 and CDR2 are SNHLY and FYNNEI. This CDR3 spans 15 amino acids. The sequence was obtained from a human donor in good health. This sequence joins TRBV2 and TRBJ2-2; TCRdb picks TRBD1, but there is no DNA to check that call. Sequencing was carried out using CD8+ T cells from PBMCs. CDR3 loop: CASSGAGFSTGELFF.